This T cell receptor beta chain derives from a study of response to subunit inactivated influenza vaccine. Findings and limits, study-wide: Researchers suggested that each seasonal influenza vaccination recruits few new T cells.

The V gene's germline CDR1 is MNHEY and CDR2 SMNVEV (reference sequence). The CDR3 length is 16 residues. V was pared by 0 bases and J by 6 bases, with 14 bases between. Notes on this clonotype: The antigen is unknown.

TCRdb re-called the RT-PCR reads with MiXCR, one entry per CDR3 protein. In the table there are about 700,000 distinct CDR3 sequences, more than 11% of which are singletons. This TCR was sampled from a middle-aged man who received an inactivated influenza vaccine. V is TRBV27 and J is TRBJ2-2, with D possibly matching TRBD1 (5 bases). The source was PBMCs from blood, collected roughly 15 days before vaccination. CDR3 coding DNA: TGTGCCAGCAGTTTATCCGAAAATCCCAGGGCCGGGGAGCTGTTTTTT. Protein: CASSLSENPRAGELFF.